This TCR beta chain was sequenced for a study of naive and memory T cell subsets. Germline CDR1 is SQVTM and CDR2 is ANQGSEA. Trimming cost V 6 bases and J 3 bases; bases outside gene matches: 0. The CDR3 loop spans 11 amino acids. Details on this clonotype: The antigen is unknown.

Broader study findings: In CD4 and CD8 cells, diversity dropped from naive through EMRA. Possibly reflecting memory cells re-expressing CD45RA, a few larger clonotypes occurred in naive repertoires, especially CD8. Findings for naive and memory subsets could not be checked against ground truth.

Two oligonucleotides, mixed equimolar, formed the beta constant-region primer covering TRBC1 and TRBC2. Nested alpha and beta constant-region primers with the SP2 primer drove four PCR rounds on ligated cDNA. Each CDR3 protein is one row after TCRdb ran MiXCR on the UMI-ligation and nested PCR reads. This sample yields approximately 80,000 distinct CDR3 sequences, of which around 9% are seen a single time; 1.2% belongs to the top ten. The chain uses TRBV29-1 and TRBJ2-3; 7 bases fit TRBD1. The specimen was naive CD8+ T cells from blood. This clonotype was sampled from a human donor in good health. The CDR3 region is CSVGQTDTQYF. As DNA, the CDR3 is TGCAGCGTGGGACAGACAGATACGCAGTATTTT.